Following are 10 T cell receptor beta chains from one sample sequenced in a study of T cell responses to AZD1222 COVID-19 vaccine. Assay: immunoSEQ multiplex PCR; the TCRdb copy retains only in-frame clones and omits some. The data hold about 130,000 clones, with roughly 88% observed a single time. The sequencing used peripheral blood, collected on day 0 of AZD1222 vaccination. These receptors all stem from an adult in good health.

The chain joins TRBV6-6 to TRBJ1-3; 10 bases match TRBD1. The germline gives CDR1 MNHNY, CDR2 SVGAGI (reference sequence). After removal of 4 bases from V and 0 bases from J, the junction contained 3 bases not matched to a gene. This CDR3 is 16 amino acids long. The CDR3 loop reads CASSLGQGFSGNTIYF. The CDR3 DNA follows: TGTGCCAGCAGTTTGGGACAGGGGTTCTCTGGAAACACCATATATTTT.

The chain links TRBV4-2 to TRBJ1-4, with 9 bases that match TRBD1. Per germline, CDR1 LGHNA and CDR2 YNFKEQ. Losses at the gene ends were 3 bases for V and 8 bases for J; bases not matched to a gene: 7. The CDR3 consists of 15 residues. This CDR3 reads CASSQLGQGNEKLFF. The CDR3 nucleotides read TGTGCCAGCAGCCAGCTGGGACAGGGAAACGAAAAACTGTTTTTT.

The CDR3 sequence: CASSLEGARSEKLFF. For the CDR3, the DNA is TGTGCCAGCAGTTTGGAGGGGGCGAGAAGTGAAAAACTGTTTTTT. This chain joins TRBV28 and TRBJ1-4; 7 positions match TRBD1. Trimming removed 3 bases from V and 7 bases from J; junction bases left unmatched: 8. Germline V gene sequence: CDR1 MDHEN, CDR2 SYDVKM. The CDR3 consists of 15 residues.

V gene TRBV10-3 combines with J gene TRBJ1-6, with D possibly being TRBD1 (5 bases). Per germline, CDR1 ENHRY and CDR2 SYGVKD. The CDR3 is 14 residues long. The germline V and J ends were trimmed by 0 bases and 10 bases, with 10 bases remaining between them. This CDR3 is CAISESRGNSPLHF. The CDR3 DNA reads TGTGCCATCAGTGAGTCAAGGGGTAACTCACCCCTCCACTTT.

The chain carries TRBV10-3 and TRBJ1-2; D is ambiguous. The V end lost 6 bases, the J end lost 3 bases, and 11 bases lay between the germline ends. Germline V gives CDR1 ENHRY, CDR2 SYGVKD. This CDR3 region has 13 residues. CDR3 sequence: CAIRTTEDYGYTF. The CDR3 nucleotides are TGTGCCATCAGGACGACTGAGGACTATGGCTACACCTTC.

A few counts support this clone. The CDR3 DNA reads TGTGCCAGCAGCTTAGAGGGGCAGGCAAACTACGAGCAGTACTTC. This gives the protein CASSLEGQANYEQYF. This sequence joins TRBV11-3 and TRBJ2-7; TRBD1 might be the D (5 bases). V lost 0 bases, J lost 3 bases, and 12 bases lay in between. The CDR3 contains 15 residues. Germline V lookup: CDR1 SGHNT, CDR2 YENEEA.

The J gene is TRBJ2-1, the V gene TRBV20-1; D gene ambiguous. The CDR3 totals 10 residues. V lost 7 bases to trimming and J lost 7 bases, with 8 bases between them. The germline V gene encodes CDR1 DFQATT and CDR2 SNEGSKA (reference sequence). In DNA, the CDR3 is TGCAGTGTCAGACGGAATGAGCAGTTCTTC. Translated, it gives CSVRRNEQFF.

V gene TRBV28 combines with J gene TRBJ2-7; 10 positions match TRBD2. This CDR3 is 15 amino acids long. From germline, CDR1 is MDHEN and CDR2 SYDVKM. With V trimmed by 3 bases and J by 2 bases, 4 bases remained unmatched. Here the CDR3 DNA reads TGTGCCAGCAGTTTTAGGCTAGCGGGGGCCTACGAGCAGTACTTC. Amino acid sequence: CASSFRLAGAYEQYF.

This chain connects TRBV5-1 to TRBJ1-1; TRBD1 agrees at 8 bases. The V and J ends lost 2 bases and 1 base, in that order; junction bases with no gene match: 4. CDR1 is SGHRS, CDR2 YFSETQ, per germline. The CDR3 length is 15 residues. The CDR3 here is CASSLGQGQNTEAFF. Written as DNA, the CDR3 is TGCGCCAGCAGCTTAGGACAGGGACAGAACACTGAAGCTTTCTTT.

This chain joins TRBV5-1 and TRBJ1-4; D possibly corresponds to TRBD1 (5 bases). This CDR3 is 13 amino acids long. Trimming took off 4 bases at V and 8 bases at J, with 12 bases between the two ends. The germline V gene has CDR1 SGHRS and CDR2 YFSETQ. DNA of the CDR3: TGCGCCAGCAGCCCCGCAGGGCCAGAAAAACTGTTTTTT. Translation gives CASSPAGPEKLFF.